A selection of T cell receptor beta chains follows, all from one sample in a study of cytomegalovirus exposure and HLA in healthy donors. Produced via immunoSEQ multiplex PCR; TCRdb's table is partial and in-frame only. The sample has 100,000 to 150,000 clones, 83% seen once. The sequencing sample was made of PBMCs. The origin of the receptors is a woman between 35 and 50 years old in good health and CMV-seropositive. Both conserved end residues are part of each CDR3. The D gene is left open where the match is weak. Clone size is given for some rows only: seen once, a few or many times, or a class if the clone is expanded.

NA | TRBJ2-1 | TRBV14 | TRBD1 | CASSRHVGTGRSYNEQFF | TGTGCCAGCAGCCGCCACGTGGGGACAGGCCGCTCCTACAATGAGCAGTTCTTC
NA | TRBJ1-1 | TRBV5-1 | NA | CASSFSNTEAFF | TGCGCCAGCAGCTTTTCTAACACTGAAGCTTTCTTT
NA | TRBJ1-2 | TRBV19 | NA | CASSMQRFYGYTF | TGTGCCAGTAGTATGCAACGGTTCTATGGCTACACCTTC
NA | TRBJ1-1 | TRBV10-3 | TRBD1 | CAISGTGGTGGRAEAFF | TGTGCCATCAGTGGGACGGGAGGGACAGGGGGTAGGGCTGAAGCTTTCTTT
NA | TRBJ2-1 | TRBV7-3 | NA | CASSLRSVDSFFNEQFF | TGTGCCAGCAGCCTCCGATCTGTGGACAGTTTTTTTAATGAGCAGTTCTTC
NA | TRBJ1-3 | TRBV28 | NA | CASSGRGNTIYF | TGTGCCAGCTCGGGTCGTGGAAACACCATATATTTT
NA | TRBJ2-3 | TRBV9 | TRBD2 | CASSASLAGLLGDTQYF | TGTGCCAGCAGCGCTTCTTTAGCGGGACTCCTCGGAGATACGCAGTATTTT
NA | TRBJ2-3 | TRBV25-1 | NA | CASSEFQAEITDTQYF | TGTGCCAGCAGTGAATTCCAAGCGGAGATCACAGATACGCAGTATTTT
NA | TRBJ1-1 | TRBV9 | NA | CASSVVGSVTEAFF | TGTGCCAGCAGCGTAGTGGGCAGTGTGACTGAAGCTTTCTTT
few | TRBJ1-1 | TRBV28 | TRBD1 | CASPDRVTEAFF | TGTGCCAGCCCTGACAGGGTCACTGAAGCTTTCTTT
few | TRBJ2-3 | TRBV9 | TRBD2 | CASSVGLAGGRGTDTQYF | TGTGCCAGCAGCGTCGGACTAGCGGGAGGAAGGGGCACAGATACGCAGTATTTT
NA | TRBJ1-4 | TRBV18 | NA | CASSPTGTTNEKLFF | TGTGCCAGCTCACCGACAGGTACAACTAATGAAAAACTGTTTTTT
NA | TRBJ1-2 | TRBV6-6 | NA | CASSSSGPYGYTF | TGTGCCAGCAGTTCCTCGGGGCCCTATGGCTACACCTTC
NA | TRBJ1-1 | TRBV9 | TRBD1 | CASSDRGQGNTEAFF | TGTGCCAGCAGCGACCGAGGACAGGGGAACACTGAAGCTTTCTTT
NA | TRBJ2-3 | TRBV4-1 | NA | CASSQAPLRERVSPTDTQYF | TGCGCCAGCAGCCAAGCCCCACTCCGGGAGCGTGTAAGTCCCACAGATACGCAGTATTTT
NA | TRBJ1-1 | TRBV10-2 | TRBD1 | CASSESARGSNTEAFF | TGCGCCAGCAGTGAGTCGGCCAGGGGGTCGAACACTGAAGCTTTCTTT
NA | TRBJ1-2 | TRBV10-3 | TRBD1 | CAITPDRENYGYTF | TGTGCCATCACCCCGGACAGGGAGAACTATGGCTACACCTTC
NA | TRBJ2-5 | TRBV2 | TRBD1 | CASSARTGQETQYF | TGTGCCAGCAGTGCCCGGACAGGGCAAGAGACCCAGTACTTC
once | TRBJ2-7 | TRBV2 | TRBD2 | CASIGTSGSRSYEQYF | TGTGCCAGCATCGGGACTAGCGGGAGTAGGTCCTACGAGCAGTACTTC
NA | TRBJ2-3 | TRBV7-9 | TRBD2 | CASSLGFATSGTDTQYF | TGTGCCAGCAGCTTGGGTTTTGCGACTAGCGGAACAGATACGCAGTATTTT
NA | TRBJ2-2 | TRBV4-3 | TRBD2 | CASSQVKTRLAATGELFF | TGCGCCAGCAGCCAAGTCAAGACGAGACTAGCGGCCACCGGGGAGCTGTTTTTT
NA | TRBJ1-5 | TRBV30 | NA | CAWSVFGGGGQPQHF | TGTGCCTGGAGTGTATTCGGGGGAGGGGGTCAGCCCCAGCATTTT
NA | TRBJ1-4 | TRBV19 | NA | CASSIGAQGLEKLFF | TGTGCCAGTAGTATTGGGGCTCAGGGATTGGAAAAACTGTTTTTT
once | TRBJ1-4 | TRBV28 | TRBD1 | CASSPKLPGQTEKLFF | TGTGCCAGCAGTCCAAAACTGCCGGGACAGACCGAAAAACTGTTTTTT
NA | TRBJ2-3 | TRBV9 | NA | CASSKEAYTDTQYF | TGTGCCAGCAGCAAAGAGGCCTATACAGATACGCAGTATTTT
NA | TRBJ2-7 | TRBV27 | NA | CASSPFREGTYEQYF | TGTGCCAGCAGTCCCTTTCGGGAAGGGACTTACGAGCAGTACTTC
NA | TRBJ1-2 | TRBV7-2 | TRBD1 | CASSSGTGVGYTF | TGTGCCAGCAGCTCCGGGACAGGGGTCGGCTACACCTTC
NA | TRBJ1-2 | TRBV14 | TRBD1 | CASRGTDLYGYTF | TGTGCCAGCAGGGGGACAGACCTCTATGGCTACACCTTC
NA | TRBJ2-6 | TRBV5-8 | TRBD1 | CASSPPGQGFSGANVLTF | TGTGCCAGCAGCCCCCCGGGACAGGGATTCTCTGGGGCCAACGTCCTGACTTTC
NA | TRBJ2-7 | TRBV9 | TRBD2 | CASSPSGSPYEQYF | TGTGCCAGCAGCCCGAGCGGGAGCCCCTACGAGCAGTACTTC
NA | TRBJ2-3 | TRBV2 | NA | CASSEYGGPADTQYF | TGTGCCAGCAGTGAATACGGGGGACCCGCAGATACGCAGTATTTT
NA | TRBJ1-3 | TRBV6-1 | TRBD1 | CASSPGTGAGNTIYF | TGTGCCAGCAGTCCCGGGACAGGGGCTGGAAACACCATATATTTT
NA | TRBJ2-7 | TRBV7-9 | TRBD2 | CASSLGASGYHLSYEQYF | TGTGCCAGCAGCTTAGGCGCTAGCGGGTATCATCTCTCCTACGAGCAGTACTTC
NA | TRBJ2-7 | TRBV5-1 | TRBD2 | CASSLVRLANNEQYF | TGCGCCAGCAGCTTGGTGAGACTAGCGAATAACGAGCAGTACTTC
NA | TRBJ2-3 | TRBV19 | NA | CASSSTSLAYSTDTQYF | TGTGCCAGTAGTTCTACCTCGCTAGCGTATAGCACAGATACGCAGTATTTT